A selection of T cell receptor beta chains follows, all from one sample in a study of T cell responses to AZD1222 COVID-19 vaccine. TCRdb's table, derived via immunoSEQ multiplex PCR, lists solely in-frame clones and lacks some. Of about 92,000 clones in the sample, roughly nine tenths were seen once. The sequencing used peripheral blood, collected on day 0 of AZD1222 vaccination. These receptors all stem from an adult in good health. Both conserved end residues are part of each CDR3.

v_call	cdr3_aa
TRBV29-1	CSVLGAGQGRGSTEAFF
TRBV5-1	CASSSPPRDEQFF
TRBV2	CASSESWLAASYEQYF
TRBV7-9	CASSYRGQGEAFF
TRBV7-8	CASSPEGAGGEKLFF
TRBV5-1	CASSKKSGGTRENTGELFF
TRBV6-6	CASTPTGHSGNTIYF
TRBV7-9	CASSFGTGGSHEQYF
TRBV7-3	CASSLQRSGELFF
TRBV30	CAWSAGGYEQYF
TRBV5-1	CASSFEALNTEAFF
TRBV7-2	CASSSSGETQYF
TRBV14	CASSTQGVTPPHGYTF
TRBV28	CASSFSDHYGYTF
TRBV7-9	CASSFQGAEAFF
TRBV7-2	CASSFSYNTGELFF
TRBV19	CASSIRAGLANQPQHF
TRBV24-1	CATSDSRTSAETQYF
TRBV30	CAWNAGPYEQYF
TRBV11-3	CASSARTSDNEQFF
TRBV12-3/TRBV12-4	CASSLVAGNTIYF
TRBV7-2	CASSENEKLFF
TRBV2	CASSDRADQPQHF
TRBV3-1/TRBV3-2	CASSQGVQVYGYTF
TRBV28	CASNGQIVSSGANVLTF
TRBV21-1	CASSANSPLHF
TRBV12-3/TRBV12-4	CASSPLGGPQHF
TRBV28	CASSLGGEETQYF
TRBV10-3	CAISTSSSSYEQYF
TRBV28	CASSLRGVEAFF
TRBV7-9	CASSLALGGNNYGYTF
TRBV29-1	CSGSNSNQPQHF
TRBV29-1	CSVERAVDTEAFF
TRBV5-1	CASRLAIGANEKLFF
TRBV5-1	CASSLEGTGGTEAFF
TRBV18	CASSPGTGETQYF
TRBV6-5	CAGRSYNEKLFF